This is a list of T cell receptor beta chains from one sample in a study of blood T cell repertoires in COVID-19. Only in-frame clones appear in the TCRdb table, and some are missing; sequencing was by immunoSEQ multiplex PCR. The data hold 97,000 or so clones, with about nine tenths observed a single time. The source material was peripheral blood. The receptor set was obtained from a middle-aged man with acute or convalescent COVID-19. The CDR3 runs from the conserved cysteine through the conserved F or W. The D gene is left open where the match is weak. Expanded clones get a size class; other rows say once, few or many, or leave the size out.

TRBD2	NA	TRBV20-1	TRBJ2-7	12	TGCAGTGCTAGTAGCGGGGTCTACGAGCAGTACTTC	CSASSGVYEQYF
TRBD2	NA	TRBV5-4	TRBJ2-7	16	TGTGCCAGCAGGGCTGAGGCTAGCGGGAATTCCCACGAGCAGTACTTC	CASRAEASGNSHEQYF
NA	once	TRBV5-1	TRBJ2-7	14	TGCGCCAGCAGCTTGGGGTGGTCGGGCTACGAGCAGTACTTC	CASSLGWSGYEQYF
TRBD1	NA	TRBV6-7	TRBJ1-3	21	TGTGCCAGCAGTTACGGGCCCCCCGGGACAGGGGACCCCAGCTCTGGAAACACCATATATTTT	CASSYGPPGTGDPSSGNTIYF
TRBD1	NA	TRBV7-8	TRBJ1-1	16	TGTGCCAGCAGCTTACGCCAAACAGGGGGTGTCACTGAAGCTTTCTTT	CASSLRQTGGVTEAFF
NA	NA	TRBV9	TRBJ1-3	15	TGTGCCAGCAGCGTAGGACAGAGCTCTGGAAACACCATATATTTT	CASSVGQSSGNTIYF
TRBD1	NA	TRBV10-2	TRBJ1-2	15	TGCGCCAGCAGGCCGATGACAGGGGTTGGCGATGGCTACACCTTC	CASRPMTGVGDGYTF
TRBD2	NA	TRBV29-1	TRBJ2-1	15	TGCAGCGTTGAAGACGGGAGGGACTCCTACAATGAGCAGTTCTTC	CSVEDGRDSYNEQFF
NA	NA	TRBV27	TRBJ2-7	12	TGTGCCAGCACTGGCAACTCCTACGAGCAGTACTTC	CASTGNSYEQYF
NA	NA	TRBV5-1	TRBJ2-5	15	TGCGCCAGCAGCTTCGCCAGAACGGGCGGGGAGACCCAGTACTTC	CASSFARTGGETQYF
TRBD2	NA	TRBV10-1	TRBJ2-7	15	TGCGCCAGCAGTGAAGCCGCCATAGCCGGGGGGGAGCAGTACTTC	CASSEAAIAGGEQYF
NA	NA	TRBV2	TRBJ1-5	13	TGTGCCAGTTATGCGGATTACAATCAGCCCCAGCATTTT	CASYADYNQPQHF
TRBD1	NA	TRBV28	TRBJ1-2	14	TGTGCCAGCAGTTTAACAGGGGGCAGCTATGGCTACACCTTC	CASSLTGGSYGYTF
TRBD1	NA	TRBV19	TRBJ2-2	16	TGTGCCAGTAGTACCGGGACAGCTTCGAACACCGGGGAGCTGTTTTTT	CASSTGTASNTGELFF
TRBD1	NA	TRBV11-3	TRBJ2-7	16	TGTGCCAGCAGCTTAGGGCCCTCGGGACAGGTAGACGAGCAGTACTTC	CASSLGPSGQVDEQYF
NA	few	TRBV19	TRBJ2-2	14	TGTGCCAGTAGTATTGGACAGAACACCGGGGAGCTGTTTTTT	CASSIGQNTGELFF
NA	NA	TRBV18	TRBJ2-5	14	TGTGCCAGCTCACGGGACTTGGCCGAGGGGACCCAGTACTTC	CASSRDLAEGTQYF
TRBD1	NA	TRBV5-1	TRBJ1-1	14	TGCGCCAGCAGCGGGACAGGGCCTTCCACTGAAGCTTTCTTT	CASSGTGPSTEAFF
NA	NA	TRBV7-7	TRBJ1-2	12	TGTGCCGCTATTGGGCCACCGGGAGGCTACACCTTC	CAAIGPPGGYTF
NA	once	TRBV3-1/TRBV3-2	TRBJ2-1	14	TGTGCCAGCAGCCACGTCGGCGGGGACAATGAGCAGTTCTTC	CASSHVGGDNEQFF
TRBD2	NA	TRBV5-1	TRBJ2-3	18	TGCGCCAGCAGCTCGGGACTAGCGGGACCCACATGGGCAGATACGCAGTATTTT	CASSSGLAGPTWADTQYF
TRBD1	NA	TRBV18	TRBJ1-3	16	TGTGCCAGCTCACCATCTACAGGGGTTGGAGGAAACACCATATATTTT	CASSPSTGVGGNTIYF
TRBD1	few	TRBV5-1	TRBJ1-2	13	TGCGCCAGCAGGAATCAGGGGGCCTATGGCTACACCTTC	CASRNQGAYGYTF
TRBD2	NA	TRBV18	TRBJ2-7	15	TGTGCCAGCTCACCCCCGACTAGCGGGAGACCCGAGCAGTACTTC	CASSPPTSGRPEQYF
TRBD1	NA	TRBV5-4	TRBJ1-2	16	TGTGCCAGCAGCCCTGGACAGGGGCCCGGATGGTCGGGCTACACCTTC	CASSPGQGPGWSGYTF
TRBD1	NA	TRBV5-1	TRBJ1-3	17	TGCGCCAGCAGCTGGGGGACAGGGACCCTCTCTGGAAACACCATATATTTT	CASSWGTGTLSGNTIYF
TRBD2	few	TRBV18	TRBJ2-2	18	TGTGCCAGCTCCCCCTTCGGACTAGCGGGAGATAACACCGGGGAGCTGTTTTTT	CASSPFGLAGDNTGELFF
NA	few	TRBV11-3	TRBJ1-1	13	TGTGCCAGCAGGTCGACACAGAACACTGAAGCTTTCTTT	CASRSTQNTEAFF
NA	NA	TRBV29-1	TRBJ2-2	12	TGCAGCGGAGGTACAGGAGCCGGGGAGCTGTTTTTT	CSGGTGAGELFF
TRBD2	NA	TRBV18	TRBJ2-2	18	TGTGCCAGCTCACCGCCTTCAGGACTAGCGGCGAGCACCGGGGAGCTGTTTTTT	CASSPPSGLAASTGELFF
TRBD1	NA	TRBV18	TRBJ1-2	15	TGTGCCAGCTCACGGGGGACAGTGGATAGCTATGGCTACACCTTC	CASSRGTVDSYGYTF
NA	NA	TRBV11-2	TRBJ1-2	14	TGTGCCAGCAGGCCTGGAGGTCGTGAATATGGCTACACCTTC	CASRPGGREYGYTF
NA	NA	TRBV7-2	TRBJ1-5	16	TGTGCCAGCAGCTTATCCCCACCGGGAAGCAATCAGCCCCAGCATTTT	CASSLSPPGSNQPQHF
TRBD1	NA	TRBV7-2	TRBJ1-5	14	TGTGCCAGCAGCCAGGGACAGGGTATCCAGCCCCAGCATTTT	CASSQGQGIQPQHF
NA	once	TRBV2	TRBJ2-3	14	TGTGCCAGCAAGACAAACAGCTTCACAGATACGCAGTATTTT	CASKTNSFTDTQYF
NA	NA	TRBV21-1	TRBJ1-2	16	TGTGCCAGCAGCAAACGGGGGGGACAGGGGGCCACAGTCTACACCTTC	CASSKRGGQGATVYTF
TRBD1	NA	TRBV3-1/TRBV3-2	TRBJ2-7	14	TGTGCCAGCAGACCCCGGGACAGTCCTCGGGAGCAGTACTTC	CASRPRDSPREQYF
NA	NA	TRBV6-6	TRBJ1-2	12	TGTGCCAGCAGCTCCCGGGGGGCTGGCTACACCTTC	CASSSRGAGYTF
TRBD1	NA	TRBV4-1	TRBJ2-7	16	TGCGCCAGCAGCCAAGAAGGGGGCGGGCGGTCCTACGAGCAGTACTTC	CASSQEGGGRSYEQYF
TRBD2	NA	TRBV11-3	TRBJ2-5	15	TGTGCCAGCAGCTTAGGGCGGGAGGTCTTGGAGACCCAGTACTTC	CASSLGREVLETQYF
TRBD2	NA	TRBV24-1	TRBJ2-3	16	TGTGCCACCAGTGATATTAGCGGGGTGGGCCCAGATACGCAGTATTTT	CATSDISGVGPDTQYF
NA	once	TRBV29-1	TRBJ2-2	14	TGCAGCGTCAGGCAGCTTACGAACACCGGGGAGCTGTTTTTT	CSVRQLTNTGELFF
NA	NA	TRBV27	TRBJ1-1	16	TGTGCCAGCAGTTTAACGAGGGGGATTATGAACACTGAAGCTTTCTTT	CASSLTRGIMNTEAFF
TRBD1	NA	TRBV6-5	TRBJ1-2	15	TGTGCCAGCAGTCCTCGACAGGGTAGGGACTATGGCTACACCTTC	CASSPRQGRDYGYTF
NA	NA	TRBV28	TRBJ2-7	16	TGTGCCAGCAGACTAACCGGGACACCGAGCTCCTACGAGCAGTACTTC	CASRLTGTPSSYEQYF
TRBD2	NA	TRBV10-2	TRBJ2-1	16	TGCGCCAGCAGTGAGCCTAGCGGGAGGTTTGGGAATGAGCAGTTCTTC	CASSEPSGRFGNEQFF
NA	NA	TRBV12-3/TRBV12-4	TRBJ1-1	12	TGTGCCAGCGGGGGGGAATTCACTGAAGCTTTCTTT	CASGGEFTEAFF
NA	NA	TRBV6-2/TRBV6-3	TRBJ2-1	17	TGTGCCAGCAGCCCTTCGGGCGGGTGGAGCTCCTACAATGAGCAGTTCTTC	CASSPSGGWSSYNEQFF
TRBD1	NA	TRBV11-3	TRBJ1-2	15	TGTGCCAGCAGCTTAAGGACAGGGGCGAACTATGGCTACACCTTC	CASSLRTGANYGYTF
NA	NA	TRBV6-6	TRBJ1-4	14	TGTGCCAGCAGTTACGGGGGGGCGGATGAAAAACTGTTTTTT	CASSYGGADEKLFF
NA	once	TRBV21-1	TRBJ2-7	14	TGTGCCAGCCTTGCGCTTAAGGGGCCCTACGAGCAGTACTTC	CASLALKGPYEQYF
NA	NA	TRBV11-2	TRBJ2-4	16	TGTGCCAGCAGCTGGCAGGGGGGCTTAGCCAAAAACATTCAGTACTTC	CASSWQGGLAKNIQYF
NA	NA	TRBV11-3	TRBJ2-5	14	TGTGCCAGCAGCTCCTTCCAAGGGGGAGAGACCCAGTACTTC	CASSSFQGGETQYF
NA	NA	TRBV30	TRBJ1-2	9	TGTGCACTGTCCCCAGGCTACACCTTC	CALSPGYTF